This TCR beta chain was captured in a study of blood T cell repertoires in COVID-19. For the study at large: PBMCs, B-cell-depleted T cells, or T cells were the source of the cDNA or gDNA that made up the material.

Authors' analysis steps: Amplification of reference gene primers was used by the study to estimate nucleated cell counts. Clones were read by immunoSEQ multiplex PCR, and TCRdb kept only the in-frame ones, dropping some. V, J and clone size were drawn from that table, and D and trimming were deduced from the DNA. Among almost 65,000 clones listed, 88% were seen once. This CDR3 has 15 amino acids. V gave up 6 bases and J gave up 6 bases; unmatched junction bases: 12. Germline V gene lookup returns CDR1 LNHDA and CDR2 SQIVND (reference sequence). Sequencing was done on a sample of PBMCs or T cells enriched from blood (not recorded which). This chain uses TRBV19 with TRBJ1-2, with 8 nucleotides matching TRBD1. This TCR derives from a woman aged 35 to 49 who had recovered from COVID-19. CDR3 in DNA: TGTGCCAGTAGCTTCAGACAGGGGTCGCTTGATGGCTACACCTTC. Protein: CASSFRQGSLDGYTF.